One and the same sample provided the 32 T cell receptor beta chains below, sequenced in a study of a mutant IDH1 vaccine in newly diagnosed glioma. For these TCRs, the target antigens are not known. Time point denoted: week 47, end of study. A single vaccine dose contained 300 ug of mutant IDH1 20-mer peptide, and topical imiquimod was used with it. Sequencing used immunoSEQ multiplex PCR; TCRdb keeps in-frame clones, though not all of them. The sample carries fewer than 55,000 clones, less than 70% recorded once. The sequencing here drew on peripheral blood mononuclear cells (PBMCs), taken from a glioma patient whose treatment included an IDH1 peptide vaccine. These receptor sequences come from a man between 40 and 49 years old with glioma. Some clones in this sample may be carry-over from other donors' samples.

This chain joins TRBV30 and TRBJ1-5, with 11 bases identical to TRBD1. The CDR3 is 20 residues long. The V segment lost 0 bases and the J segment 3 bases; nucleotides outside the gene matches: 16. Germline assignment: CDR1 GTSNPN and CDR2 SVGIG (reference sequence). This chain's CDR3 is CAWSVLLLGQGAIYNQPQHF. In DNA, the CDR3 is TGTGCCTGGAGTGTACTTCTTCTAGGACAGGGGGCGATTTACAATCAGCCCCAGCATTTT.

This clone came up a few times. The J gene is TRBJ2-7, the V gene TRBV2, with D unresolved. V lost 3 bases to trimming and J lost 0 bases, with 12 bases between them. The CDR3 loop spans 15 amino acids. Germline CDR1 is SNHLY and CDR2 is FYNNEI. The DNA of the CDR3 is TGTGCCAGCAGTGATGTCGGGCCTTCCTCCTACGAGCAGTACTTC. It yields the protein CASSDVGPSSYEQYF.

The CDR3 DNA is TGCGCCAGCAGCCAAGACGGTAACAGTCTCTATGGCTACACCTTC. Its translation: CASSQDGNSLYGYTF. The V and J genes are TRBV4-1 and TRBJ1-2; D remains unclear. The germline V and J ends were trimmed by 0 bases and 4 bases, with 12 bases remaining between them. Germline CDR1 MGHRA, CDR2 YSYEKL. This CDR3 has 15 residues.

This clone showed up just a few times. The chain combines TRBV5-1 with TRBJ1-1; 10 bases agree with TRBD1. V trimming: 4 bases; J trimming: 6 bases; junction bases outside the gene matches: 9. The CDR3 sequence is 15 residues long. From germline, CDR1 is SGHRS and CDR2 YFSETQ. The CDR3: CASSGTGAVRAEAFF. In DNA form, the CDR3 reads TGCGCCAGCAGCGGGACAGGGGCGGTACGTGCTGAAGCTTTCTTT.

This clone was seen just once. The chain recombines TRBV19 with TRBJ2-1; D might be TRBD1 (5 bases). Germline CDR1 reads LNHDA; CDR2 reads SQIVND (reference sequence). The CDR3 covers 17 residues. V gave up 5 bases and J gave up 8 bases, with 25 bases separating them. CDR3 sequence: CASSPTLVGVRRYEQFF. CDR3 sequence (DNA): TGTGCCAGTAGTCCGACCTTGGTAGGGGTCAGAAGGTATGAGCAGTTCTTC. Complete variable domain (other parts from reference TRBV19 and TRBJ2-1): DGGITQSPKYLFRKEGQNVTLSCEQNLNHDAMYWYRQDPGQGLRLIYYSQIVNDFQKGDIAEGYSVSREKKESFPLTVTSAQKNPTAFYLCASSPTLVGVRRYEQFFGPGTRLTVL.

The table lists this clone with a few counts. The genes are TRBV7-8 and TRBJ1-5, with D possibly TRBD1 on 5 matching bases. Deletions cut 5 bases from V and 5 bases from J, with 19 bases between. This CDR3 contains 16 residues. Germline V gene lookup returns CDR1 SGHVS and CDR2 FQNEAQ. The CDR3 protein is CASSQLSGRRDQPQHF. Here the CDR3 DNA reads TGTGCCAGCAGCCAATTGTCAGGGAGGAGAGATCAGCCCCAGCATTTT. Combining the CDR3 with reference TRBV7-8 and TRBJ1-5 gives the whole variable domain GAGVSQSPRYKVAKRGQDVALRCDPISGHVSLFWYQQALGQGPEFLTYFQNEAQLDKSGLPSDRFFAERPEGSVSTLKIQRTQQEDSAVYLCASSQLSGRRDQPQHFGDGTRLSIL.

CDR3 residues: CASRDRGREQYF. The CDR3 nucleotides are TGTGCCAGCCGGGACAGGGGGCGCGAGCAGTACTTC. The chain joins TRBV2 to TRBJ2-7; 12 bases map to TRBD1. Trimming took 8 bases from V and 6 from J; bases not matched to a gene: 2. CDR1 is SNHLY, CDR2 FYNNEI, per germline. The CDR3 has 12 amino acids.

V and J are TRBV6-5 and TRBJ1-2; a possible D gene is TRBD1 (6 bases). This CDR3 has 15 residues. Germline lookup yields CDR1 MNHEY and CDR2 SVGAGI. V lost 4 bases to trimming and J lost 7 bases, with 19 bases between them. In DNA form, the CDR3 reads TGTGCCAGCAGTTCCGCCAACAGGGCGAGGGGTGGCTACACCTTC. Protein sequence: CASSSANRARGGYTF.

V gene TRBV4-2 combines with J gene TRBJ2-7, with D maybe TRBD2 (6 bases). The CDR3 covers 16 residues. The V gene's germline CDR1 is LGHNA and CDR2 YNFKEQ. Trimming removed 1 base at V and 2 bases at J, with 15 bases between. The CDR3 nucleotides are TGTGCCAGCAGCCAAGGCCTCCGGGACTCGGCCTACGAGCAGTACTTC. Translated, it gives CASSQGLRDSAYEQYF.

The genes are TRBV5-4 and TRBJ1-2; TRBD1 agrees at 11 bases. V was clipped by 0 bases and J by 2 bases; unmatched bases: 3. Per germline, CDR1 SGHNT and CDR2 YYREEE (reference sequence). CDR3 length: 16 amino acids. The CDR3 DNA reads TGTGCCAGCAGCTTGGACAGGACAGGGGGCAACTATGGCTACACCTTC. This translates into CASSLDRTGGNYGYTF.

The chain is built from TRBV18 and TRBJ2-5, with 8 bases identical to TRBD2. CDR1 and CDR2 (germline): KGHSH, LQKENI. The V segment lost 2 bases and the J segment 1 base; nucleotides outside the gene matches: 3. The length of the CDR3 is 15 residues. The CDR3 here is CASSPAGTSQETQYF. CDR3 DNA: TGTGCCAGCTCACCAGCCGGGACTAGCCAAGAGACCCAGTACTTC.

This chain uses TRBV7-9 with TRBJ2-2; TRBD2 might be the D (5 bases). Per germline, CDR1 SEHNR and CDR2 FQNEAQ (reference sequence). CDR3 length: 16 amino acids. The V and J ends lost 11 bases and 3 bases respectively, with 22 bases between them. This chain's CDR3 is CASFAREGRDTGELFF. The DNA of the CDR3 is TGTGCCTCCTTCGCCCGGGAAGGGCGGGACACCGGGGAGCTGTTTTTT.

The CDR3 nucleotides read TGTGCCAGCAGCTTCAGGTTGATCACCGATCAGCCCCAGCATTTT. This codes for CASSFRLITDQPQHF. The V and J genes are TRBV5-5 and TRBJ1-5; D ambiguous. The CDR3 is 15 residues long. Germline lookup yields CDR1 SGHKS and CDR2 YYEKEE (reference sequence). V shed 2 bases and J shed 5 bases, with 14 bases lying between them.

This chain links TRBV6-1 with TRBJ1-6, with 10 bases fitting TRBD1. V lost 4 bases, J lost 7 bases, and 7 bases stayed unmatched. CDR1 and CDR2 from the germline V gene are MNHNS and SASEGT. The CDR3 has 16 amino acids. The CDR3 loop is CASSARDRGRNSPLHF. The CDR3 DNA reads TGTGCCAGCAGTGCCCGGGACAGGGGTAGGAATTCACCCCTCCACTTT.

This clone has only a few counts. The chain carries TRBV15 and TRBJ1-2; the match to TRBD1 covers 10 bases. The CDR3 spans 12 residues. Germline V CDR1 and CDR2: LNHNV, YYDKDF (reference sequence). The junction had 6 bases not matched to a gene; V was cut back by 4 bases and J by 13 bases. Here the CDR3 reads CATSMGQGIRTF. The CDR3 nucleotides are TGTGCCACCAGCATGGGACAGGGGATTCGCACCTTC.

The chain uses TRBV30 and TRBJ2-1, with TRBD2 as a possible D gene (5 bases). The CDR3 totals 12 residues. The germline CDR1 and CDR2 sequences are GTSNPN and SVGIG (reference sequence). V shed 0 bases and J shed 7 bases, with 7 bases lying between them. As DNA, the CDR3 is TGTGCCTGGAGTGTACTAGGAAATGAGCAGTTCTTC. This gives the protein CAWSVLGNEQFF.

DNA of the CDR3: TGTGCCAGCAGTGGGGACAGTAATGAAAAACTGTTTTTT. Amino acids: CASSGDSNEKLFF. The chain combines TRBV2 with TRBJ1-4; TRBD1 agrees at 7 bases. Germline V gives CDR1 SNHLY, CDR2 FYNNEI. The CDR3 is 13 residues long. The junction had 0 bases not matched to a gene; V was cut back by 4 bases and J by 4 bases.

The CDR3 nucleotides read TGCGCCAGCAGCTTGGAAGTACAGGGCTACGAGCAGTACTTC. This sequence encodes CASSLEVQGYEQYF. The genes are TRBV5-1 and TRBJ2-7; TRBD1 might be the D (6 bases). The CDR3 has 14 amino acids. Germline-derived CDR1 and CDR2 are SGHRS and YFSETQ. V was clipped by 0 bases and J by 3 bases, with 10 bases between them.

CDR3 coding DNA: TGTGCCAGCCTTACAGGGTCGACAACTAATGAAAAACTGTTTTTT. Translating it yields CASLTGSTTNEKLFF. The rearrangement links TRBV2 to TRBJ1-4; TRBD1 might be the D (6 bases). In germline, CDR1 is SNHLY, CDR2 FYNNEI. Trimming left V 8 bases short and J 0 bases short, with 13 bases between. CDR3 length: 15 amino acids. The full variable domain, its missing parts supplied by reference TRBV2 and TRBJ1-4, is EPEVTQTPSHQVTQMGQEVILRCVPISNHLYFYWYRQILGQKVEFLVSFYNNEISEKSEIFDDQFSVERPDGSNFTLKIRSTKLEDSAMYFCASLTGSTTNEKLFFGSGTQLSVL.

For the CDR3, the DNA is TGTGCCAGCAGTTACTTTTTGGAGTCTGAACTAGAGACCCAGTACTTC. Protein sequence: CASSYFLESELETQYF. The chain employs TRBV6-5 and TRBJ2-5; D not certain. Per germline, CDR1 MNHEY and CDR2 SVGAGI. Trimming pared 1 base from V and 4 bases from J, leaving 16 bases between. The CDR3 covers 16 residues.

The chain joins TRBV29-1 to TRBJ1-2, with D uncertain. The V and J ends lost 4 bases and 6 bases respectively, with 15 bases between them. This CDR3 is built from 13 residues. The germline V gene encodes CDR1 SQVTM and CDR2 ANQGSEA. The DNA for the CDR3 is TGCAGCGTTGGGCGCATCCTGACTCATGGCTACACCTTC. Translating gives CSVGRILTHGYTF.

A few counts support this clone. A read error may account for a junction end that differs from germline. This chain uses TRBV6-5 with TRBJ1-3; no reliable D call. CDR3 length equals 12 residues. Germline CDR1 reads MNHEY; CDR2 reads SVGAGI. CDR3 nucleotides: TGTGCCATCAAGGACGGGCGAAACACCATACATTTT. Its translation: CAIKDGRNTIHF.

The chain joins TRBV5-1 to TRBJ2-3, with D possibly matching TRBD2 (7 bases). CDR1 and CDR2 from the germline V gene are SGHRS and YFSETQ. V was cut by 1 base and J by 2 bases, with 17 bases left in between. This CDR3 has 17 amino acids. The CDR3 spells CASSLLSAGALTDTQYF. Written as DNA, the CDR3 is TGCGCCAGCAGCTTGTTATCGGCGGGGGCCCTCACAGATACGCAGTATTTT. Based on the CDR3 plus reference TRBV5-1 and TRBJ2-3, the full variable domain is KAGVTQTPRYLIKTRGQQVTLSCSPISGHRSVSWYQQTPGQGLQFLFEYFSETQRNKGNFPGRFSGRQFSNSRSEMNVSTLELGDSALYLCASSLLSAGALTDTQYFGPGTRLTVL.

V gene TRBV5-4 combines with J gene TRBJ1-2; a weak D match, TRBD1 (6 bases). CDR3 size: 17 residues. Germline CDR1 SGHNT, CDR2 YYREEE (reference sequence). The V gene lost 6 bases and the J gene lost 7 bases, with 28 bases spanning the gap. The CDR3 is CASIRGDEFTGRGGYTF. The CDR3, as DNA: TGTGCCAGCATACGAGGGGACGAATTCACAGGGCGTGGTGGCTACACCTTC.

This sequence joins TRBV5-1 and TRBJ1-1, with D maybe TRBD1 (6 bases). Germline CDR1 is SGHRS and CDR2 is YFSETQ. The CDR3 is 15 amino acids. V was pared by 0 bases and J by 1 base, with 10 bases between. CDR3 DNA sequence: TGCGCCAGCAGCTTGGATGACAGGAAGAACACTGAAGCTTTCTTT. This encodes CASSLDDRKNTEAFF.

The chain recombines TRBV30 with TRBJ1-3; tentative D call: TRBD1 (5 bases). Trimming left V 0 bases short and J 4 bases short, with 16 bases between. Germline V gives CDR1 GTSNPN, CDR2 SVGIG (reference sequence). The CDR3 has 16 amino acids. The CDR3 loop is CAWSVGPRVRGNTIYF. In nucleotides, the CDR3 is TGTGCCTGGAGTGTGGGTCCCAGGGTGAGAGGAAACACCATATATTTT. The full variable domain, in which reference TRBV30 and TRBJ1-3 provide the parts outside the CDR3, is SQTIHQWPATLVQPVGSPLSLECTVEGTSNPNLYWYRQAAGRGLQLLFYSVGIGQISSEVPQNLSASRPQDRQFILSSKKLLLSDSGFYLCAWSVGPRVRGNTIYFGEGSWLTVV.

The V gene is TRBV4-1, the J gene TRBJ1-1; perhaps TRBD1 as D (6 bases). The CDR3 is 14 amino acids. Deletions cut 4 bases from V and 1 base from J, with 10 bases between. Germline values: CDR1 MGHRA, CDR2 YSYEKL. CDR3 DNA sequence: TGCGCCAGCAGCCGGGACATTCGGAACACTGAAGCTTTCTTT. This codes for CASSRDIRNTEAFF.

This clone was counted a few times. This chain connects TRBV29-1 to TRBJ2-7, with D possibly being TRBD2 (6 bases). V was shortened by 7 bases and J by 6 bases, with 16 bases between the two germline ends. The CDR3 consists of 12 residues. CDR1 SQVTM and CDR2 ANQGSEA come from the germline V gene. In DNA, the CDR3 is TGCAGCGGACTCGGAGGGTCTTTCGAGCAGTACTTC. It encodes CSGLGGSFEQYF.

This clone was seen a few times. This chain joins TRBV7-9 and TRBJ2-5, with 10 bases identical to TRBD1. V was clipped by 7 bases and J by 5 bases; unmatched bases: 7. Germline CDR1 and CDR2: SEHNR and FQNEAQ (reference sequence). This CDR3 comprises 14 residues. CDR3 in DNA: TGTGCCAGCAACCCAATGACAGGGGGCGAGACCCAGTACTTC. As protein: CASNPMTGGETQYF.

The rearrangement links TRBV6-5 to TRBJ2-4; D tentatively reads TRBD1 or TRBD2 (5 bases each). The CDR3 is 14 amino acids. Per germline, CDR1 MNHEY and CDR2 SVGAGI. The V end was cut by 5 bases, the J end by 7 bases, with 15 bases between. The CDR3 region has the DNA TGTGCCAGCAGTAGATCGGGACGCAGGAACATTCAGTACTTC. It yields the protein CASSRSGRRNIQYF.

CDR3 nucleotides: TGTGCCAGCAGTTACGGGGTATCCTACGAGCAGTACTTC. This encodes CASSYGVSYEQYF. The chain recombines TRBV6-5 with TRBJ2-7, with D unclear. The CDR3 loop spans 13 amino acids. Germline assignment: CDR1 MNHEY and CDR2 SVGAGI. The V end was cut by 2 bases, the J end by 1 base, with 6 bases between.

The chain carries TRBV7-9 and TRBJ1-2; D not certain. The V gene's germline CDR1 is SEHNR and CDR2 FQNEAQ (reference sequence). The CDR3 sequence is 15 residues long. Trimming pared 1 base from V and 3 bases from J, leaving 12 bases between. The CDR3 loop is CASSLGSAGHYGYTF. The CDR3 DNA sequence: TGTGCCAGCAGCTTAGGGTCGGCGGGCCACTATGGCTACACCTTC. Looking up the rest from reference TRBV7-9 and TRBJ1-2 gives the full variable domain: DTGVSQNPRHKITKRGQNVTFRCDPISEHNRLYWYRQTLGQGPEFLTYFQNEAQLEKSRLLSDRFSAERPKGSFSTLEIQRTEQGDSAMYLCASSLGSAGHYGYTFGSGTRLTVV.